Each of the 8 T cell receptor beta chains below was sequenced from the same sample in a study of T cell responses to AZD1222 COVID-19 vaccine. Profiling relied on immunoSEQ multiplex PCR, and the TCRdb table lists in-frame clones only, not all of them. The table records over 120,000 clones, over 85% of them present only once. The sample here was peripheral blood, taken on day 0 of AZD1222 vaccination. Receptors were obtained from an adult in good health.

The genes are TRBV3-1 (or the pseudogene TRBV3-2) and TRBJ1-6; no definite D call. The CDR3 covers 14 residues. Germline CDR1 and CDR2: LGHDT and YNNKEL (reference sequence). Trimming removed 0 bases from V and 15 bases from J, with 15 bases in between. The CDR3 sequence: CASSQDSGSLNLHF. The CDR3 DNA reads TGTGCCAGCAGCCAAGATTCGGGGAGTTTGAACCTCCACTTT.

This chain connects TRBV19 to TRBJ2-7; 15 bases fit TRBD2. With V trimmed by 7 bases and J by 7 bases, 5 bases remained unmatched. Germline-derived CDR1 and CDR2 are LNHDA and SQIVND (reference sequence). This CDR3 has 14 residues. In nucleotides, the CDR3 is TGTGCCAGTACCTCCGGACTAGCGGGAGGGGAGCAGTACTTC. This sequence encodes CASTSGLAGGEQYF. The whole variable domain, remainder taken from reference TRBV19 and TRBJ2-7, is DGGITQSPKYLFRKEGQNVTLSCEQNLNHDAMYWYRQDPGQGLRLIYYSQIVNDFQKGDIAEGYSVSREKKESFPLTVTSAQKNPTAFYLCASTSGLAGGEQYFGPGTRLTVT.

This chain uses TRBV30 with TRBJ2-1, with 7 bases lining up with TRBD2. J was trimmed by 7 bases and V by 5 bases; bases with no gene match: 14. The CDR3 runs to 15 residues. The germline V gene has CDR1 GTSNPN and CDR2 SVGIG (reference sequence). CDR3 nucleotide sequence: TGTGCCTGGGACCCAAGGGGAGGGCCGTCGAATGAGCAGTTCTTC. This gives the protein CAWDPRGGPSNEQFF.

The chain links TRBV18 to TRBJ2-1; possible D gene TRBD1, 5 bases. V was cut by 3 bases and J by 2 bases, with 8 bases left in between. Looked up from germline, CDR1 is KGHSH and CDR2 is LQKENI. The CDR3 covers 14 residues. CDR3 loop: CASSPGRAYNEQFF. CDR3 bases: TGTGCCAGCTCACCGGGCAGGGCCTACAATGAGCAGTTCTTC.

CDR3 protein: CASKGTAGRYNEQFF. The CDR3 DNA reads as TGTGCCAGCAAGGGGACGGCGGGACGATACAATGAGCAGTTCTTC. The chain recombines TRBV6-5 with TRBJ2-1, with D tentatively TRBD2 (6 bases). The CDR3 totals 15 residues. V was pared by 7 bases and J by 4 bases, with 17 bases between. Per germline, CDR1 MNHEY and CDR2 SVGAGI.

The V gene is TRBV5-1, the J gene TRBJ1-1; TRBD1 matches at 7 bases. The germline V gene has CDR1 SGHRS and CDR2 YFSETQ. The CDR3 covers 14 residues. V lost 3 bases, J lost 5 bases, and 7 bases stayed unmatched. The CDR3 nucleotides read TGCGCCAGCAGCTCAGCGACAGGGAGGACTGAAGCTTTCTTT. It encodes CASSSATGRTEAFF.

The chain employs TRBV25-1 and TRBJ1-1; unclear D gene. Germline CDR1 is MGHDK and CDR2 is SYGVNS. V lost 4 bases and J lost 1, with 7 bases in between. This CDR3 is 13 amino acids long. The CDR3 DNA reads TGTGCCAGCAGTGTTACTGCGAACACTGAAGCTTTCTTT. This translates into CASSVTANTEAFF.

The V call is TRBV19, the J call TRBJ1-4; 7 bases agree with TRBD1. The CDR3 has 14 residues. Unmatched junction bases numbered 7, after V lost 4 bases and J lost 8 bases. The germline gives CDR1 LNHDA, CDR2 SQIVND (reference sequence). CDR3 sequence reads: CASSKQWTGEKLFF. For the CDR3, the DNA is TGTGCCAGTAGTAAGCAGTGGACAGGCGAAAAACTGTTTTTT.